The text below deals with one TCR beta chain. The antigen it binds to is not known. No qualities accompany the bases; no much larger clone lies one base away. The data belong to a study of cytomegalovirus exposure and HLA in healthy donors (dated 2017 in TCRdb). Regarding the complete study: An earlier analysis of some 500 of the donors reported roughly 270 Gb of sequence data and roughly 100 million unique TCR beta sequences from some 180 million T cells. To study patterns of TCR occurrence, a later analysis re-analyzed previously published TCR beta repertoires from 700 or so donors and added high-resolution HLA genotyping. Class I and class II HLA loci were covered by the typing at four-digit resolution. Using immunosequencing, the study profiled T cell repertoires from around 680 subjects and related those repertoires to cytomegalovirus serostatus. Genome-wide SNP genotypes for about 55% of the roughly 670 donors were used in a later genetic analysis, which treated that subset as a discovery cohort. Of the roughly 420 genotyped donors, more than 75% were placed in the genetic ancestry cluster associated with self-reported Caucasian donors. Every discovery cohort repertoire had been produced on one sequencing platform. An early release that covered roughly 600 HLA-typed donors contained approximately 300 gigabases of sequencing data and 85 million to 100 million unique TCR sequences. The later analysis used no new phenotypic data to find candidate immune exposures, relying instead on TCR beta sequences and their occurrence across donors. To predict cytomegalovirus infection status, the study brought together high-throughput TCR immunosequencing, statistical association of individual TCRs with disease status, and machine learning. The number of typed donors differed by locus: about 620-630 for A, B, C, DRB1 and DQB1; 522 for DQA1; around 610 for DPA1; and around 490 for DPB1. Among about 400 genotyped donors of the cohort, an average of around 250,000 unique TCR beta nucleotide sequences was sequenced per donor, of which roughly 18% were non-productive. Donor age, sex, ethnicity and CMV serostatus were collected together with the repertoire data. The study aimed to test whether signatures of past pathogen exposure could be identified by cataloging public T cell receptors. Besides the first cohort of approximately 670 subjects, a separate validation cohort made up of about 120 different subjects was used. Roughly 5 DR-DQ haplotypes were treated as single units for association and clustering because of strong linkage in the cohort. To decide whether each TCR beta V gene segment behaved as functional or pseudogenic, an earlier analysis of some 570 of the donors relied on high-throughput TCR beta sequencing.

Broad study findings and their caveats: Most TCR sequences were seen in very few donors, while some public TCRs were found in many individuals. An earlier analysis of approximately 530 of the donors showed that most TCR beta V segments appeared in productive rearrangements either about 87% or about 30% of the time, which broadly matched IMGT annotations. Correlated functional status among segregating V segments might be attributable to linkage disequilibrium, but an unknown experimental factor could not be ruled out. A cluster of highly shared sequence variants was judged likely to be a technical artifact of the sequencing pipeline. Presence/absence analyses assumed roughly uniform sequencing depth across donors, an assumption that may not hold. Cytomegalovirus status was reported to be diagnosed by the classifier with high specificity and sensitivity in both the original and validation cohorts. Because HLA typing was missing for some donors at each locus, association tests included only the typed subset. Some IMGT-functional V segments, including TRBV6-2 and TRBV6-3, could not be distinguished by the 87-base-pair reads and were therefore excluded. In a later genetic analysis, fewer N-insertions in productive TCRs were reported among donors in an Asian-associated ancestry cluster than the approximately 710-donor mean. According to a later analysis, parvovirus B19, influenza, CMV and Epstein-Barr virus appeared linked to several top co-occurrence clusters. The authors suggested that the approach could potentially be extended to other disease states and immunological phenotypes. In a later analysis, the rate of TCR association differed among HLA loci, with DRB1 alleles having the most associated TCRs and HLA-C alleles having the fewest. A later analysis found that most CMV-associated TCR beta chains appeared HLA-restricted, with HLA associations seemingly driven largely by CMV exposure. When HLA alleles, especially DR and DQ, strongly co-occurred, TCR associations were difficult to assign to individual alleles. A few of the identified cytomegalovirus-associated TCR beta chains were confirmed in vitro to be specific for cytomegalovirus antigens. A further reported finding was that TCR beta sequences accurately predicted the HLA-A and HLA-B alleles for most subjects in the first cohort. Compared with equally common non-associated chains, HLA-associated TCR beta chains in a later analysis were more clonally expanded and had lower generation probabilities. A total of 150 to 200 TCR beta chains were listed by the study as associated with cytomegalovirus. In this cohort, only TCR beta chains were sequenced, and detectable features were limited by the absence of alpha or paired-chain data. A later genetic analysis associated a missense DCLRE1C variant with V-gene and J-gene trimming of TCR beta chains, and an independent cohort replicated the association. The earlier analysis of some 540 of the donors excluded 15 to 20 rarely observed V segments, including chromosome 9 orphons, because counts were too low. The only immune exposure information available for the cohort was CMV serostatus. At a false discovery rate of 0.05, a later analysis linked some 17,000 TCR beta sequences to specific HLA alleles.

The cohort consisted of 666 healthy bone marrow donors. At the time of sampling, every cohort member was nominally healthy, though immune exposures that went unrecorded were likely present. The donor tested CMV seronegative and was one of the 352 seronegative cohort members. Each donor provided a peripheral blood sample, and peripheral blood mononuclear cells were used for TCR beta sequencing. Genomic DNA was extracted from the blood cell samples with the Qiagen DNeasy Blood Extraction Kit. V sheds 0 bases and J sheds 5 bases, leaving 12 bases between their ends. From the germline V gene, CDR1 is LGHNA and CDR2 is YSLEER. Spanning cysteine to phenylalanine, the CDR3 consists of 15 amino acids. The only DNA kept is the CDR3, 45 bases in frame from the first base. Library prep was done by the immunoSEQ multiplex PCR assay. For the multiplex PCR, a mixture combining 60 forward primers for TCR Vbeta segments and 13 reverse primers for TCR Jbeta segments was used. Amplification of the CDR3 region of rearranged TCR beta genes was performed with a multiplex PCR assay on genomic DNA. The amplified TCR beta libraries were sequenced on the Illumina HiSeq System as 87-base-pair reads. Per the source publication's procedure: A later analysis tallied 75 million to 95 million unique TCR beta chains across the 666 repertoires, and approximately 12 million of those chains were shared by two or more donors. Raw reads were error-corrected and collapsed into unique sequences with a nearest-neighbor algorithm that merged closely related sequences to remove PCR and sequencing errors. CDR3 sequences were aligned to IMGT reference sequences to assign V, D and J gene segments. For a sequence to be retained, a match of at least six nucleotides to both a V gene segment and a J gene segment was required. A rearrangement was called productive if the CDR3 had no stop codons and remained in frame with V and J, and every other rearrangement was called non-productive. CDR3 was defined according to IMGT convention as the region running from the second conserved V-encoded cysteine to the conserved J-encoded phenylalanine. In an earlier analysis of roughly 580 of the donors, sequences lacking an unambiguous match to a single V gene segment were excluded. An earlier analysis of 587 of the donors called V segments functional above 56.7% productive rearrangements and segregating when the between-donor standard deviation exceeded 5%. To diagnose cytomegalovirus status from the catalog of TCR beta chain sequences, a statistical classification framework was built. V and J gene assignment, in a later analysis, came from comparing TCR nucleotide sequences with IMGT/GENE-DB human TR gene sequences. The TCRdist pipeline was used in a later analysis to assign CDR3 sequences and most-parsimonious VDJ recombination scenarios. A later analysis defined each TCR beta chain by its CDR3 amino acid sequence plus V-gene family, and excluded reads lacking a unique V-gene family. As a way to deal with suspected cross-contamination and a sequencing artifact, a later analysis dropped nearly 600 nucleotide sequences that were highly shared and had low generation probability. In a later analysis, a clonal expansion index for each public chain was calculated from normalized within-repertoire ranks of inferred template counts. In a later analysis, generation probabilities were computed with a VDJ recombination model fitted to out-of-frame rearrangements, and the resulting probabilities were checked against IGoR. In a later analysis, hypergeometric tests were used to score TCR-TCR, TCR-HLA and TCR-CMV co-occurrence, with a repertoire-size bias correction applied to TCR pairs. In a later analysis, false discovery rates were estimated by permuting HLA or CMV assignments 20 times. In a later analysis, co-occurring TCRs were grouped using DBSCAN, and TCRdist sequence similarity was added for clustering within HLA-allele-positive subsets. For co-occurrence clustering, repertoires with fewer than 30,000 or more than 120,000 public chains were excluded, along with five or six repertoires with anomalous nucleotide sharing. This immuneACCESS table, as held by TCRdb, lists in-frame sequences with V and J called but not all clones. Of the missing ones, under half trace to an unresolved V gene in checked studies; the others have no known cause. V, J and clone size were drawn from that table, and D and trimming were deduced from the DNA. This sample is represented by approximately 170,000 clones; 65% to 85% of them were singletons. The leading ten clones occupy about 1.2% of the sample.

This chain joins TRBV4-3 to TRBJ2-3, with no confidently assigned D gene. This clonotype was sampled from a boy between 2 and 10 years old in good health and CMV-seronegative. Sequences were obtained from PBMCs. DNA sequence: TGCGCCAGCAGCCAAGATGGGCGTTCCGGAGATACGCAGTATTTT. It translates to CASSQDGRSGDTQYF.